The 22 T cell receptor beta chains given below trace back to one sample, sequenced in a study of blood T cell repertoires in COVID-19. Profiled with immunoSEQ multiplex PCR; TCRdb holds only in-frame clones, not every one. This repertoire shows under 60,000 clones, approximately 82% found once; its top ten account for around 4.9%. The sequencing sample was made of peripheral blood. Source of these receptors: a human donor in a cohort sampled during active COVID-19.

V and J are TRBV30 and TRBJ1-5; a weak D match, TRBD1 (6 bases). With 2 bases removed from V and 0 bases from J, the gap between germline ends came to 11 bases. The CDR3 has 15 amino acids. Germline V gene lookup returns CDR1 GTSNPN and CDR2 SVGIG (reference sequence). The CDR3 loop is CAWSPGTLSNQPQHF. The CDR3 DNA reads as TGTGCCTGGAGTCCCGGGACACTTAGCAATCAGCCCCAGCATTTT.

V usage is TRBV5-1 and J usage is TRBJ2-1; weak D call: TRBD1 (5 bases). CDR3 length equals 14 residues. The germline V gene has CDR1 SGHRS and CDR2 YFSETQ. Trimming shortened V by 2 bases and J by 5 bases, and 11 bases separated the two germline ends. The DNA for the CDR3 is TGCGCCAGCAGCTTAGACAGTCTTAACAATGAGCAGTTCTTC. Amino acids: CASSLDSLNNEQFF.

This sequence joins TRBV30 and TRBJ2-7; 8 positions match TRBD2. The trim removed 0 bases at V and 2 bases at J, leaving 6 bases unmatched. This CDR3 comprises 15 residues. Germline-derived CDR1 and CDR2 are GTSNPN and SVGIG (reference sequence). The CDR3 bases are TGTGCCTGGAGTGTACGTCTTAGCGGGGCCTACGAGCAGTACTTC. This sequence encodes CAWSVRLSGAYEQYF.

This chain joins TRBV20-1 and TRBJ2-7, with D unresolved. Per the germline V gene, CDR1 is DFQATT and CDR2 is SNEGSKA (reference sequence). V dropped 3 bases and J dropped 6 bases, with 9 bases sitting between them. This CDR3 has 11 amino acids. CDR3 residues: CSASYPFEQYF. The CDR3 nucleotides are TGCAGTGCTAGTTATCCCTTCGAGCAGTACTTC.

The V and J genes are TRBV7-3 and TRBJ2-1, with 14 bases lining up with TRBD2. V dropped 5 bases and J dropped 8; count of bases not matched to a gene: 5. Germline V gene lookup returns CDR1 SGHTA and CDR2 FQGTGA. This CDR3 region has 15 residues. The CDR3 region has the DNA TGTGCCAGCAGCACCGGGACTAGCGGGGGATATGAGCAGTTCTTC. This codes for CASSTGTSGGYEQFF.

The CDR3 DNA sequence: TGTGCCAGCAGCGTAGGGCCCGGGGGAGAGACCCAGTACTTC. As protein: CASSVGPGGETQYF. This chain connects TRBV9 to TRBJ2-5, with D maybe TRBD2 (6 bases). The germline V and J ends were trimmed by 0 bases and 4 bases, with 10 bases remaining between them. Germline V gene lookup returns CDR1 SGDLS and CDR2 YYNGEE. The CDR3 totals 14 residues.

The gene calls are TRBV5-1 and TRBJ2-1; the match to TRBD1 covers 8 bases. V lost 4 bases, J lost 12 bases, and 15 bases stayed unmatched. Germline V CDR1 and CDR2: SGHRS, YFSETQ. The CDR3 runs 15 residues. The CDR3 spells CASSPWPGTGGGQFF. The CDR3 coding sequence is TGCGCCAGCAGCCCCTGGCCCGGGACAGGAGGCGGGCAGTTCTTC.

The J gene is TRBJ2-7, the V gene TRBV6-5, with D hard to call. This CDR3 has 12 amino acids. Trimming removed 10 bases at V and 2 bases at J, with 12 bases between. Germline CDR1 is MNHEY and CDR2 is SVGAGI. CDR3 bases: TGTGCCACCAGACACGAACCCTACGAGCAGTACTTC. Translated: CATRHEPYEQYF.

V gene TRBV18 combines with J gene TRBJ1-3, with a possible D match to TRBD1 (5 bases). Looked up from germline, CDR1 is KGHSH and CDR2 is LQKENI. V lost 5 bases to trimming and J lost 2 bases, with 13 bases between them. The CDR3 totals 15 residues. The CDR3 sequence: CASSTSTGTGNTIYF. The CDR3 nucleotides read TGTGCCAGCTCAACATCCACAGGTACTGGAAACACCATATATTTT. The complete variable domain, with remaining parts taken from reference TRBV18 and TRBJ1-3, reads NAGVMQNPRHLVRRRGQEARLRCSPMKGHSHVYWYRQLPEEGLKFMVYLQKENIIDESGMPKERFSAEFPKEGPSILRIQQVVRGDSAAYFCASSTSTGTGNTIYFGEGSWLTVV.

The table lists this clone with a count of one. V is TRBV9 and J is TRBJ2-3; TRBD2 aligns across 7 bases. V was pared by 0 bases and J by 0 bases, with 4 bases of the junction left unmatched. The V gene's germline CDR1 is SGDLS and CDR2 YYNGEE. This CDR3 has 16 amino acids. The CDR3 protein is CASSVGPSGSTDTQYF. The DNA of the CDR3 is TGTGCCAGCAGCGTAGGGCCTAGCGGAAGCACAGATACGCAGTATTTT.

The chain uses TRBV11-2 and TRBJ2-2; TRBD2 is a possible D gene (7 bases). CDR3 size: 14 residues. With 11 bases removed from V and 1 base from J, the gap between germline ends came to 14 bases. Per germline, CDR1 SGHAT and CDR2 FQNNGV. The CDR3 bases are TGTGCCGTCGGGGGGCGAGTGAACACCGGGGAGCTGTTTTTT. This encodes CAVGGRVNTGELFF.

The genes are TRBV19 and TRBJ2-4; 10 positions match TRBD2. Unmatched junction bases numbered 7, after V lost 7 bases and J lost 10 bases. The CDR3 sequence is 13 residues long. Germline lookup yields CDR1 LNHDA and CDR2 SQIVND (reference sequence). The CDR3 loop is CASKASGGVIQYF. The CDR3 coding sequence is TGTGCCAGTAAGGCTAGCGGGGGAGTAATTCAGTACTTC.

CDR3 nucleotide sequence: TGTGCCAGCAGCCCATCCAGCGGGGGGGGTGCAGATACGCAGTATTTT. Protein sequence: CASSPSSGGGADTQYF. The chain carries TRBV7-6 and TRBJ2-3, with 10 bases fitting TRBD2. Germline V gene data show CDR1 as SGHVS and CDR2 as FNYEAQ. Losses at the gene ends were 5 bases for V and 4 bases for J; bases not matched to a gene: 9. The CDR3 covers 16 residues.

V and J are TRBV4-1 and TRBJ1-3; D may be TRBD1 (5 bases). V was clipped by 5 bases and J by 4 bases, with 18 bases between them. The CDR3 extends over 16 amino acids. Germline assignment: CDR1 MGHRA and CDR2 YSYEKL. The CDR3 spells CASSLWRGVRGNTIYF. Written as DNA, the CDR3 is TGCGCCAGCAGCTTGTGGCGGGGGGTCAGGGGAAACACCATATATTTT.

This clone was detected only once. This chain joins TRBV18 and TRBJ2-3; possible D gene TRBD1, 6 bases. The V gene lost 0 bases and the J gene lost 2 bases, with 15 bases spanning the gap. The germline V gene encodes CDR1 KGHSH and CDR2 LQKENI. The CDR3 totals 17 residues. The CDR3, as DNA: TGTGCCAGCTCACCACCGACAGGTTCACCCTTCACAGATACGCAGTATTTT. Translating gives CASSPPTGSPFTDTQYF.

The chain carries TRBV7-6 and TRBJ2-7, with 9 positions matching TRBD1. The length of the CDR3 is 15 residues. In germline, CDR1 is SGHVS, CDR2 FNYEAQ. Trimming at V came to 3 bases and at J to 3 bases, leaving 6 bases not matched to a gene. CDR3 DNA: TGTGCCAGCAGCTTGGGCCGGGGACAGGGCTACGAGCAGTACTTC. Protein sequence: CASSLGRGQGYEQYF.

The CDR3 loop reads CASSLDRGGEQYF. CDR3 DNA: TGTGCCAGCAGCTTAGATCGCGGCGGGGAGCAGTACTTC. The chain joins TRBV11-2 to TRBJ2-7, with a tentative D call TRBD2 (5 bases). CDR1 is SGHAT, CDR2 FQNNGV, per germline. This CDR3 comprises 13 residues. V was cut by 0 bases and J by 7 bases, with 10 bases left in between. Variable domain in full (rest from reference TRBV11-2 and TRBJ2-7): EAGVAQSPRYKIIEKRQSVAFWCNPISGHATLYWYQQILGQGPKLLIQFQNNGVVDDSQLPKDRFSAERLKGVDSTLKIQPAKLEDSAVYLCASSLDRGGEQYFGPGTRLTVT.

On this clone itself: The final CDR3 position lacks the conserved phenylalanine or tryptophan, pointing to a likely read error. This rearrangement joins TRBV15 to TRBJ1-6, with no clear D. The germline V and J ends were trimmed by 11 bases and 1 base, with 9 bases remaining between them. Looked up from germline, CDR1 is LNHNV and CDR2 is YYDKDF (reference sequence). The CDR3 runs 13 residues. The CDR3 DNA is TGTGCCTCCTCCGGTTCCTATAATTCACCCCTCCACCTT. It codes for CASSGSYNSPLHL.

The CDR3 reads CAGGSETNTGELFF. CDR3 sequence (DNA): TGTGCCGGGGGCAGTGAAACGAACACCGGGGAGCTGTTTTTT. V is TRBV5-4 and J is TRBJ2-2; D might be TRBD1 (6 bases). The CDR3 extends over 14 amino acids. V gave up 10 bases and J gave up 0 bases, with 13 bases separating them. Germline CDR1 SGHNT, CDR2 YYREEE (reference sequence).

The table lists this clone with a count of one. This rearrangement joins TRBV27 to TRBJ1-4, with D possibly being TRBD1 (5 bases). The CDR3 contains 14 residues. Trimming took off 0 bases at V and 4 bases at J, with 6 bases between the two ends. Germline lookup yields CDR1 MNHEY and CDR2 SMNVEV (reference sequence). The CDR3 DNA follows: TGTGCCAGCAGTTTATCAAGGGGTAATGAAAAACTGTTTTTT. It translates to CASSLSRGNEKLFF.

The chain has TRBV7-6 and TRBJ1-6; D remains unclear. The CDR3 runs to 15 residues. Trimming cost V 5 bases and J 9 bases, with 17 bases left between them. The germline V gene has CDR1 SGHVS and CDR2 FNYEAQ. The CDR3 reads CASSSEGFSLSPLHF. The CDR3 coding sequence is TGTGCCAGCAGCAGTGAGGGTTTTTCCCTTTCACCCCTCCACTTT.

Concerning this clone itself: This sample also contains other DNA sequences that code for the same CDR3. V gene TRBV20-1 combines with J gene TRBJ2-7; D perhaps matches TRBD2 (6 bases). Germline lookup yields CDR1 DFQATT and CDR2 SNEGSKA (reference sequence). The CDR3 has 11 amino acids. Between the trimmed V and J ends, which lost 0 bases and 7 bases, there was a span of 7 bases. The chain's CDR3 is CSARDLAEQYF. The CDR3 DNA reads as TGCAGTGCTAGAGACCTAGCGGAGCAGTACTTC.